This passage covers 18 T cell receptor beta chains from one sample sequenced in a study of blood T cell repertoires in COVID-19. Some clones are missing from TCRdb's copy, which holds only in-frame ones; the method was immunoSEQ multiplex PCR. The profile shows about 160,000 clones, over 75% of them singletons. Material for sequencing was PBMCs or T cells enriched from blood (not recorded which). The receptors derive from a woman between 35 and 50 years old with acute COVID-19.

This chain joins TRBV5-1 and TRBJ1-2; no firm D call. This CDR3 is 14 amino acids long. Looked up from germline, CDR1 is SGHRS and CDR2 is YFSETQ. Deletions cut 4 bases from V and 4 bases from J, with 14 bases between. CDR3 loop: CASSPTGGPYGYTF. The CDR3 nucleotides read TGCGCCAGCAGCCCAACGGGAGGCCCCTATGGCTACACCTTC.

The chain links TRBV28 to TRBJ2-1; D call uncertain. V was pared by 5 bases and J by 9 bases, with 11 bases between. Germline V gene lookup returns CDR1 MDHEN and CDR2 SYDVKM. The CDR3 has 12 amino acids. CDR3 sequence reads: CASSAGVSEQFF. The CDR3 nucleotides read TGTGCCAGCAGTGCCGGAGTCAGTGAGCAGTTCTTC.

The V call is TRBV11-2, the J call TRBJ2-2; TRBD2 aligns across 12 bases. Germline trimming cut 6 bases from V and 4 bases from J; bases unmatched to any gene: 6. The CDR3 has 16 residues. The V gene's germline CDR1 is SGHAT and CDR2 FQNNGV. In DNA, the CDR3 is TGTGCCAGCAGTCGTAAACTAGCGGGGGGCACCGGGGAGCTGTTTTTT. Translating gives CASSRKLAGGTGELFF. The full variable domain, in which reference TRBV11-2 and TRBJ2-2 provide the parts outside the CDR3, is EAGVAQSPRYKIIEKRQSVAFWCNPISGHATLYWYQQILGQGPKLLIQFQNNGVVDDSQLPKDRFSAERLKGVDSTLKIQPAKLEDSAVYLCASSRKLAGGTGELFFGEGSRLTVL.

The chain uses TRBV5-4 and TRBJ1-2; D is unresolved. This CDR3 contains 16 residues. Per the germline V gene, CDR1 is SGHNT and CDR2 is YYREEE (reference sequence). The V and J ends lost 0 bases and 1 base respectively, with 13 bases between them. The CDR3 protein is CASSLGGADFNYGYTF. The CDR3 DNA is TGTGCCAGCAGCTTGGGGGGAGCTGATTTTAACTATGGCTACACCTTC.

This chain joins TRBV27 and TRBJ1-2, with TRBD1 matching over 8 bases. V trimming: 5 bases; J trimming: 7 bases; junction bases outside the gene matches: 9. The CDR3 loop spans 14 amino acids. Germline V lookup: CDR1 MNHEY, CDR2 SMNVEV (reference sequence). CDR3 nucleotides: TGTGCCAGCAGTCCCGGGACAGGAGCTACTGGCTACACCTTC. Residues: CASSPGTGATGYTF.

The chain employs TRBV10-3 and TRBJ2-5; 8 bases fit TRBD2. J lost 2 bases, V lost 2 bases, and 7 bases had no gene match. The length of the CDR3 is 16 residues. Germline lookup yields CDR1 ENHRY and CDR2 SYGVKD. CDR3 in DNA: TGTGCCATCAGTGAGCTCCTTAGCGGGGTACAAGAGACCCAGTACTTC. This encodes CAISELLSGVQETQYF.

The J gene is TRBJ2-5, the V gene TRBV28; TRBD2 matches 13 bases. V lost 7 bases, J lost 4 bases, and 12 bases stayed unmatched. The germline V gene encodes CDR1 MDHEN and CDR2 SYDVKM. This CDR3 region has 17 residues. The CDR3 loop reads CASTLGLAGMGRETQYF. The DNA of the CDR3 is TGTGCCAGCACCTTGGGACTAGCGGGAATGGGCCGAGAGACCCAGTACTTC.

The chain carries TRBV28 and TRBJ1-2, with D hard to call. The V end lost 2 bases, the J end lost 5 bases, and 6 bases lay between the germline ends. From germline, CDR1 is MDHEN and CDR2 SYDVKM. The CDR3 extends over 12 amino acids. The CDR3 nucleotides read TGTGCCAGCAGTTTAAGAGATTATGGCTACACCTTC. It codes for CASSLRDYGYTF.

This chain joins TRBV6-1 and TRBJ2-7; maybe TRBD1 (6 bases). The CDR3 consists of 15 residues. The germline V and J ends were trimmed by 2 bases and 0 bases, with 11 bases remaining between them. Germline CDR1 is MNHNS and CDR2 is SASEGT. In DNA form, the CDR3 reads TGTGCCAGCAGTGAATTCACAGGGATCTCCTACGAGCAGTACTTC. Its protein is CASSEFTGISYEQYF.

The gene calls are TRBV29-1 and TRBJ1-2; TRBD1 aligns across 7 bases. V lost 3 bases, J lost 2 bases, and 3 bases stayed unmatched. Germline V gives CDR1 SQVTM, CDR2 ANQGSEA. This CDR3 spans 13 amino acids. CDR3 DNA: TGCAGCGTTGAGCCACAGGGGAACTATGGCTACACCTTC. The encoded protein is CSVEPQGNYGYTF.

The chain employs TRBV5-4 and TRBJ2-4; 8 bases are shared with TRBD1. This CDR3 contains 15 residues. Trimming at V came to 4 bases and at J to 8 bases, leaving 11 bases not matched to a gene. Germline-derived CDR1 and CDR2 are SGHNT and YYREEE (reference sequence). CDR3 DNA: TGTGCCAGCAGCGGCGGTTCAGGGGGCGGAGACATTCAGTACTTC. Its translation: CASSGGSGGGDIQYF.

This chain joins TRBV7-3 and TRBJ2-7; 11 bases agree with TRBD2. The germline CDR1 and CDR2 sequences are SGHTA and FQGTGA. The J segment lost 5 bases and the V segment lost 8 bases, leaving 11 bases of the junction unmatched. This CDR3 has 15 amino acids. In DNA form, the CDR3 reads TGTGCCAGCGGCGAGACTAGCGGGAATGGAAACGAGCAGTACGTC. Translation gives CASGETSGNGNEQYV.

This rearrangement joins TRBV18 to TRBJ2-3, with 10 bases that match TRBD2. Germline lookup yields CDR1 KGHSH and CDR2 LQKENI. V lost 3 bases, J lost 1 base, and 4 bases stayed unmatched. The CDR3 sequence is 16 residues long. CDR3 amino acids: CASSPPGTSGTDTQYF. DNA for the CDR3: TGTGCCAGCTCACCCCCCGGGACTAGCGGCACAGATACGCAGTATTTT.

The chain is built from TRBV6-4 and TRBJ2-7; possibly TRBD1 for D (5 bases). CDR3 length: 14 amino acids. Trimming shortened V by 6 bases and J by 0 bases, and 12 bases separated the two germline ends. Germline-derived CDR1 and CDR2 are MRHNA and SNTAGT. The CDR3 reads CASSTGHRSYEQYV. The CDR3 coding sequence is TGTGCCAGCAGCACCGGACACCGCTCCTACGAGCAGTACGTC.

The CDR3 is CASSAPTWERRAGGEKLFF. CDR3 DNA sequence: TGTGCCAGCAGCGCTCCGACGTGGGAGCGTAGGGCAGGGGGTGAAAAACTGTTTTTT. The chain links TRBV7-2 to TRBJ1-4; the match to TRBD1 covers 7 bases. Trimming at V came to 5 bases and at J to 7 bases, leaving 22 bases not matched to a gene. Germline CDR1 SGHTA, CDR2 FQGNSA. The CDR3 consists of 19 residues.

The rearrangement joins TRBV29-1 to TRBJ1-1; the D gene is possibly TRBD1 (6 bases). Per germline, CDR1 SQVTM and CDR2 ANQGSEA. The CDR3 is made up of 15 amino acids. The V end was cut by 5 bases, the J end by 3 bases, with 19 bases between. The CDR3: CSVSFRGARDTEAFF. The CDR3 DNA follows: TGCAGCGTTTCCTTCAGGGGAGCAAGGGACACTGAAGCTTTCTTT.

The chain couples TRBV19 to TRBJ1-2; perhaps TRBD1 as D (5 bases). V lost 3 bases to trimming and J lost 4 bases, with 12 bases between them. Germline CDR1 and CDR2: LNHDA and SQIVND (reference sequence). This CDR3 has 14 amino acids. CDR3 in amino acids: CASSIKGKAYGYTF. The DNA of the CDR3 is TGTGCCAGTAGTATTAAGGGGAAGGCCTATGGCTACACCTTC.

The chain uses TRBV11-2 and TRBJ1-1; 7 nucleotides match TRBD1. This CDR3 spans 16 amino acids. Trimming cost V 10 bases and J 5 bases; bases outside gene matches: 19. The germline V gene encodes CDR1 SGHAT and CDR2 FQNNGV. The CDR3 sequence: CATGPQGLMGFTEAFF. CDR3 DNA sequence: TGTGCCACCGGGCCACAGGGGCTTATGGGTTTTACTGAAGCTTTCTTT.